This T cell receptor (beta chain) was captured in a study of blood T cell repertoires in COVID-19. Study at large: T cells, B-cell-depleted T cells, or PBMCs provided the cDNA or gDNA that served as material.

Germline loops: CDR1 LNHDA, CDR2 SQIVND (reference sequence). V shed 4 bases and J 2 bases; nucleotides not matched to a gene: 7. CDR3 length: 16 residues. Per the study methods: Nucleated cell number was recorded as an estimate derived from reference gene primer amplification. The method was immunoSEQ multiplex PCR; TCRdb's version includes in-frame clones alone and lacks a portion of them. D and trimming were read from the DNA, whereas the V and J calls and clone size are those reported in that table. Of around 200,000 clones in the sample, 70% to 85% were seen once. This receptor was identified in a man between 50 and 59 years old who had recovered from COVID-19. The chain couples TRBV19 to TRBJ1-3; 8 nucleotides align to TRBD1. What was sequenced was peripheral blood. CDR3 region: CASSTPDREAGNTIYF. CDR3 coding DNA: TGTGCCAGTAGTACCCCGGACAGGGAAGCTGGAAACACCATATATTTT.